This T cell receptor (beta chain) comes out of a study of a mutant IDH1 vaccine in newly diagnosed glioma. There are 14 residues in the CDR3. CDR1 and CDR2 from the germline V gene are SGHAT and FQNNGV. Deletions cut 2 bases from V and 12 bases from J, with 14 bases between. As for time point: week 35, safety follow-up. In the vaccine, a single dose held 300 ug of the mutant IDH1 20-mer peptide, along with topical imiquimod. This table comes from immunoSEQ multiplex PCR, and its TCRdb copy is limited to in-frame clones, with some not included. The sample lists tens of thousands of clones, less than 90% occurring once. This clone was seen a single time. Its specificity is not known.

The source material was PBMCs, sampled from a glioma patient whose treatment included an IDH1 peptide vaccine. This TCR derives from a man in his thirties or forties with glioma. V gene TRBV11-2 combines with J gene TRBJ1-6; D possibly corresponds to TRBD1 (6 bases). In DNA form, the CDR3 reads TGTGCCAGCAGCTTACAGGGGCTGGGGGAACCCCTCCACTTT. It yields the protein CASSLQGLGEPLHF.